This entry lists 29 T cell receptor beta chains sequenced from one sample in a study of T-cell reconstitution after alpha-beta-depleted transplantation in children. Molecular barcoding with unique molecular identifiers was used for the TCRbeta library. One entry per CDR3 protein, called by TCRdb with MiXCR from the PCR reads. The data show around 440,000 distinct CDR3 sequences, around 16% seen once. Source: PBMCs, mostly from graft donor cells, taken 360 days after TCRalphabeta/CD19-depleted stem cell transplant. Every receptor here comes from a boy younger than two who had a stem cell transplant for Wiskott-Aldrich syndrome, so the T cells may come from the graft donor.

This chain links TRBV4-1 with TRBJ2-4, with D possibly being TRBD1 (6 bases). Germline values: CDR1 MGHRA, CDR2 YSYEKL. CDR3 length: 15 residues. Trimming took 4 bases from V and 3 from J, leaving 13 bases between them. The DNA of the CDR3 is TGCGCCAGCAGCCTGACAGGTTTCCTCAAAAACATTCAGTACTTC. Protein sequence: CASSLTGFLKNIQYF.

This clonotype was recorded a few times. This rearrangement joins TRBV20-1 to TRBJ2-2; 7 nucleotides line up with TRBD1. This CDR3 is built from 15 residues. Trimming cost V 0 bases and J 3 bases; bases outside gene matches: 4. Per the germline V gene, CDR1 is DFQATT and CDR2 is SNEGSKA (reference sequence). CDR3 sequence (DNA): TGCAGTGCTAGAGATTCAGACAGGGACACCGGGGAGCTGTTTTTT. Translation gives CSARDSDRDTGELFF.

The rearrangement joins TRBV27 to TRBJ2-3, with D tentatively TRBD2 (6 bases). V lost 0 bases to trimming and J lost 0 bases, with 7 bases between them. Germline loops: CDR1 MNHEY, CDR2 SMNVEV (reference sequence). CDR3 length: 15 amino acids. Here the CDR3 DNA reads TGTGCCAGCAGTTTATCGGGACTTAGCACAGATACGCAGTATTTT. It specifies CASSLSGLSTDTQYF.

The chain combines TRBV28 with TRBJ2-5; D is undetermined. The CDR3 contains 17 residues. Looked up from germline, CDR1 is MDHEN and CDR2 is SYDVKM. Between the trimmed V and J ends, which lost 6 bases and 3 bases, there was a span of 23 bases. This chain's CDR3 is CASSPLGPQTEEETQYF. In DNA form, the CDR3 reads TGTGCCAGCAGCCCTTTAGGGCCCCAAACGGAAGAAGAGACCCAGTACTTC.

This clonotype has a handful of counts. The DNA for the CDR3 is TGCGCCAGCAGCTTGGGACGGGGGAGCACAGATACGCAGTATTTT. It codes for CASSLGRGSTDTQYF. The rearrangement uses TRBV5-1 and TRBJ2-3, with a possible D match to TRBD2 (6 bases). From germline, CDR1 is SGHRS and CDR2 YFSETQ. V was trimmed by 0 bases and J by 0 bases, leaving 8 bases between them. This CDR3 is built from 15 residues.

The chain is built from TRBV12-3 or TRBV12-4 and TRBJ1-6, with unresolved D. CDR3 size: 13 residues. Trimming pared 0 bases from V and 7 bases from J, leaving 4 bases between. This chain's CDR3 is CASSLAFNSPLHF. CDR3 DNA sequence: TGTGCCAGCAGTTTAGCGTTCAATTCACCCCTCCACTTT.

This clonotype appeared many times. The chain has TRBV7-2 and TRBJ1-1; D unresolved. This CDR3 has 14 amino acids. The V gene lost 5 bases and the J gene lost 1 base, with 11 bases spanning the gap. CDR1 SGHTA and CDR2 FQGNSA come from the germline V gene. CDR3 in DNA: TGTGCCAGCAGCCCCGGAGGGAAGAACACTGAAGCTTTCTTT. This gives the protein CASSPGGKNTEAFF.

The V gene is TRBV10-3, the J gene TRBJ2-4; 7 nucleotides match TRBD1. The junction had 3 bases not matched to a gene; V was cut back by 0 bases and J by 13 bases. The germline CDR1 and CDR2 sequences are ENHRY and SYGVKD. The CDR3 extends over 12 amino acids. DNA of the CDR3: TGTGCCATCAGTGAGTCGAGACAGGGACAGTACTTC. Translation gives CAISESRQGQYF.

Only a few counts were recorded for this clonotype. The CDR3 reads CSARRGETQYF. As DNA, the CDR3 is TGCAGTGCTAGAAGGGGGGAGACCCAGTACTTC. V gene TRBV20-1 combines with J gene TRBJ2-5; D possibly corresponds to TRBD1 (6 bases). The V end lost 2 bases, the J end lost 5 bases, and 6 bases lay between the germline ends. Germline V gives CDR1 DFQATT, CDR2 SNEGSKA (reference sequence). This CDR3 region has 11 residues.

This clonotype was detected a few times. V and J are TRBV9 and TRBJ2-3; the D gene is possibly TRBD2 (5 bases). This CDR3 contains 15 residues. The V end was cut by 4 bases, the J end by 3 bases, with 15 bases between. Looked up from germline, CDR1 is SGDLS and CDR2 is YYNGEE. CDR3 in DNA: TGTGCCAGCAGCCCCGGACCGCCGGGAACAGATACGCAGTATTTT. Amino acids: CASSPGPPGTDTQYF.

CDR3 sequence reads: CSARTRQGARSEQFF. The CDR3 coding sequence is TGCAGTGCTAGAACTAGACAGGGGGCGCGGAGTGAGCAGTTCTTC. The rearrangement joins TRBV20-1 to TRBJ2-1; TRBD1 agrees at 10 bases. The junction had 10 bases not matched to a gene; V was cut back by 2 bases and J by 9 bases. This CDR3 comprises 15 residues. Germline V gene data show CDR1 as DFQATT and CDR2 as SNEGSKA (reference sequence).

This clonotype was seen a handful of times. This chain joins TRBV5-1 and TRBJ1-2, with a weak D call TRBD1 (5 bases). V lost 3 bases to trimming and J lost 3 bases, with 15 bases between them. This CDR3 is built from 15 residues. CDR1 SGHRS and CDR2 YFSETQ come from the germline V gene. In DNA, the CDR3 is TGCGCCAGCAGCTCGGAATATGGACATTACTATGGCTACACCTTC. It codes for CASSSEYGHYYGYTF.

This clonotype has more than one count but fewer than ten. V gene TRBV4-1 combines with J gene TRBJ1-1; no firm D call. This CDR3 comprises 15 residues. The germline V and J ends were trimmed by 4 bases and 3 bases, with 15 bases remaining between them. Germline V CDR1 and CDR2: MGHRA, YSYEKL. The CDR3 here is CASSLSGVFDTEAFF. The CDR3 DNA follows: TGCGCCAGCAGCCTATCGGGCGTGTTTGACACTGAAGCTTTCTTT.

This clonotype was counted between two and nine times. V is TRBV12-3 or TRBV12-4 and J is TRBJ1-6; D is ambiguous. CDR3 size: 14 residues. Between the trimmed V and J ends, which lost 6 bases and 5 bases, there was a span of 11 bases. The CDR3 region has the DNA TGTGCCAGCAGAAGGACCTACAATAATTCACCCCTCCACTTT. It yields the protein CASRRTYNNSPLHF.

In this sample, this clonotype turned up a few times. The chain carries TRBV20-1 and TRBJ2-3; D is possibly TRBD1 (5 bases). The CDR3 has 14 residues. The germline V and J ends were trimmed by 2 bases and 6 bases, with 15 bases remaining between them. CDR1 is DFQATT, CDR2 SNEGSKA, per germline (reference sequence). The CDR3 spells CSARRQGPVDTQYF. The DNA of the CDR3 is TGCAGTGCTAGACGTCAGGGCCCGGTCGATACGCAGTATTTT.

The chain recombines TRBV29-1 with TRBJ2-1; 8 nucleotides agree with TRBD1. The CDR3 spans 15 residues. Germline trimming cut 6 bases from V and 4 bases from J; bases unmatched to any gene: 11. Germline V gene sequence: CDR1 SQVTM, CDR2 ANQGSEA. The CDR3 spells CSVDSRDRHYNEQFF. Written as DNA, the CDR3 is TGCAGCGTCGATTCCCGGGACAGGCATTACAATGAGCAGTTCTTC.

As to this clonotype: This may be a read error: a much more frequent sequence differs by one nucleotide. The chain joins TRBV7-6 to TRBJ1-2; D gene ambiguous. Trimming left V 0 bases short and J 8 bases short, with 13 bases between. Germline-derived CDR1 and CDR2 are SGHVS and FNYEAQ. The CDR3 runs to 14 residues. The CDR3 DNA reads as TGTGCCAGCAGCTTAGCCCCCAGGTCGGGGGGCTACACCTTC. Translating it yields CASSLAPRSGGYTF.

The CDR3 DNA is TGTGCCAGCAGCTTATTTTGGGTTGGGCAGGGGGCCAACTATGGCTACACCTTC. Its translation: CASSLFWVGQGANYGYTF. V gene TRBV11-2 combines with J gene TRBJ1-2, with 8 bases identical to TRBD1. The germline V gene encodes CDR1 SGHAT and CDR2 FQNNGV. V was pared by 2 bases and J by 2 bases, with 13 bases of the junction left unmatched. The CDR3 consists of 18 residues.

This CDR3 is CSVDGWGGNEQYF. DNA for the CDR3: TGCAGCGTTGATGGGTGGGGGGGCAACGAGCAGTACTTC. This chain uses TRBV29-1 with TRBJ2-7; tentatively, D is TRBD2 (7 bases). Trimming removed 3 bases at V and 5 bases at J, with 14 bases between. The germline CDR1 and CDR2 sequences are SQVTM and ANQGSEA. CDR3 length: 13 amino acids.

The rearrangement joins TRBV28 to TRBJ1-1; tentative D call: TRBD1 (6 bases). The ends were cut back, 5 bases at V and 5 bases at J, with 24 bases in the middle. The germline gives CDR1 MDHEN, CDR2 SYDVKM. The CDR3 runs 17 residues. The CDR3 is CASSQRTGGAKRTEAFF. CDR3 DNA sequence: TGTGCCAGCAGTCAGCGGACGGGGGGCGCGAAACGAACTGAAGCTTTCTTT.

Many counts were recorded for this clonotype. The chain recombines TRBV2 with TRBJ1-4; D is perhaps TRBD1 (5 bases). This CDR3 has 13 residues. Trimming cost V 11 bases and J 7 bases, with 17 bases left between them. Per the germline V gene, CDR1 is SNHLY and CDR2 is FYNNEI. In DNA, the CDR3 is TGTGCCGGAAGCTGGGGGTTTGCTGAAAAACTGTTTTTT. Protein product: CAGSWGFAEKLFF. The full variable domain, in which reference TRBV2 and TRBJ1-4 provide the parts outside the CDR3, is EPEVTQTPSHQVTQMGQEVILRCVPISNHLYFYWYRQILGQKVEFLVSFYNNEISEKSEIFDDQFSVERPDGSNFTLKIRSTKLEDSAMYFCAGSWGFAEKLFFGSGTQLSVL.

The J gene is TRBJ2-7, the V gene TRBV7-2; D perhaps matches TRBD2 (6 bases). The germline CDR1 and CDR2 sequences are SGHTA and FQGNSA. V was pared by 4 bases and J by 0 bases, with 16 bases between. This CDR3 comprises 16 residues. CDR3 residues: CASSSPRLVSSYEQYF. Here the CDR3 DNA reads TGTGCCAGCAGCTCGCCCCGACTAGTGAGCTCCTACGAGCAGTACTTC.

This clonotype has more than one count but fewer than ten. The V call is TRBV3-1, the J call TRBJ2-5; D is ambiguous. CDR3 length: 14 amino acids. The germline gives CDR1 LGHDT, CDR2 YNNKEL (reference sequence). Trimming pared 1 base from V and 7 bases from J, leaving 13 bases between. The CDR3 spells CASSQGSVRWTQYF. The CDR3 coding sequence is TGTGCCAGCAGCCAAGGGAGCGTTAGGTGGACCCAGTACTTC.

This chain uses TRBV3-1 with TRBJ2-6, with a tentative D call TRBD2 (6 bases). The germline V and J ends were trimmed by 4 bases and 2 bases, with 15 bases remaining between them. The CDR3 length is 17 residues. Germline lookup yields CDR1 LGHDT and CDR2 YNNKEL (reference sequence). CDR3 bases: TGTGCCAGCAGCCGTATCTCAGGGACTCCTGGGGCCAACGTCCTGACTTTC. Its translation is CASSRISGTPGANVLTF.

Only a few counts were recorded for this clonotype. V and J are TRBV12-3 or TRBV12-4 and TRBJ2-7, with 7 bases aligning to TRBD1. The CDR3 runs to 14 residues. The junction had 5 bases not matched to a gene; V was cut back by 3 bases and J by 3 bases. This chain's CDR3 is CASSFSNRGYEQYF. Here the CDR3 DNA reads TGTGCCAGCAGTTTTAGTAACAGGGGCTACGAGCAGTACTTC.

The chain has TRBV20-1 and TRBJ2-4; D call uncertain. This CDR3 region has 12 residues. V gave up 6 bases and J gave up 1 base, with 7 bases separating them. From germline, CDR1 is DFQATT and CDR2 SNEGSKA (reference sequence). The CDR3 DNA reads TGCAGTGCCAGAAAGGCCAAAAACATTCAGTACTTC. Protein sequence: CSARKAKNIQYF.

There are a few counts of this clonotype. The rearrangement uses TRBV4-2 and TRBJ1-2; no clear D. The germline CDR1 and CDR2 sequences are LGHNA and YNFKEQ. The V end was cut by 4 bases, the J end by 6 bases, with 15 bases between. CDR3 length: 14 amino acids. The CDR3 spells CASSRLGENNGYTF. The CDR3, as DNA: TGTGCCAGCAGCCGCCTAGGAGAAAATAATGGCTACACCTTC.

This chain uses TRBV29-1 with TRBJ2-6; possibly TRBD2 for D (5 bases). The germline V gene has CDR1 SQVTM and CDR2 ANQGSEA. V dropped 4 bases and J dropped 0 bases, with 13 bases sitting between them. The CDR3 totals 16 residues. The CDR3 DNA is TGCAGCGTTGGGGTACGCGACTACTCTGGGGCCAACGTCCTGACTTTC. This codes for CSVGVRDYSGANVLTF. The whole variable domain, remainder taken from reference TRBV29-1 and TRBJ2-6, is SAVISQKPSRDICQRGTSLTIQCQVDSQVTMMFWYRQQPGQSLTLIATANQGSEATYESGFVIDKFPISRPNLTFSTLTVSNMSPEDSSIYLCSVGVRDYSGANVLTFGAGSRLTVL.

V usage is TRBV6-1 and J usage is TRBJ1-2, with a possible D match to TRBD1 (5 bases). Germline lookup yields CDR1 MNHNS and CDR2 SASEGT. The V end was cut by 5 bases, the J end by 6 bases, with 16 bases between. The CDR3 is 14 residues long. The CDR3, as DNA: TGTGCCAGCAGTCCCCGGACAAGGCTTGATGGCTACACCTTC. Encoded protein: CASSPRTRLDGYTF.